This T cell receptor beta chain was sequenced during a study of regulatory T cells in long-lasting Graves disease. The CDR3 sequence is 14 residues long. Trimming took 3 bases from V and 2 from J, leaving 14 bases between them. Germline V gives CDR1 GTSNPN, CDR2 SVGIG (reference sequence). Time point reported: newly diagnosed GD, antithyroid drugs for less than 3 months. After RNA was extracted from PBMCs, the TCR library was made from it. According to the study, TCR beta libraries were built with iRepertoire HTBI primers and CDR3-region Arm-PCR. TCRdb independently ran MiXCR on the multiplex PCR reads; one entry per CDR3 protein. The sample includes 440,000 or so distinct CDR3 sequences, less than 20% of them seen just once. The same sample was also studied in work on T cells in Graves' hyperthyroidism and ophthalmopathy. That study adds: A first-round RT-PCR of the TCR CDR3 used the HTBI primer set.

This receptor was identified in a woman aged 25 to 39 with Graves disease. The chain joins TRBV30 to TRBJ2-7; D unclear. This sample comprised peripheral blood mononuclear cells (PBMCs), obtained at new diagnosis, from a patient treated with antithyroid drugs. The CDR3 nucleotides are TGTGCCTGGAGCGGGCAGGACCTTCCCTACGAGCAGTACTTC. Translation gives CAWSGQDLPYEQYF.